This T cell receptor (beta chain) was obtained from a study of human T cells and chemical hapten exposure (dated by TCRdb to the early 2020s). Describing the broader study: For sensitization, 2% DPC in acetone was applied to a roughly 2 cm by roughly 2 cm area of upper inner arm skin. Throughout the study period of about 25 weeks, patients also received therapeutic DPC doses to the scalp every week. Patch tests used Finn chambers with 0.01% DPC on the upper back, scored after 6 days by International Contact Dermatitis Research Group standards. The mostly female patient cohort included alopecia areata with under or over 50% scalp involvement, alopecia totalis and alopecia universalis. Libraries were combined into a pool for sequencing, and differences in TCR yield between samples came mainly from small differences in library volumes within the pool. In alopecia patients, the study followed how the peripheral blood TCR repertoire changed in vivo over primary and secondary sensitization to diphenylcyclopropenone (DPC), a hapten. Blood samples were taken from patients before sensitization (week 0) and then at 2, 6 and about 24 weeks after DPC sensitization. For TCR sequencing, blood came from twenty-nine alopecia patients at anywhere from one to four time points (pre-sensitization, 2, 6 and 24 weeks). Broader findings and caveats from the paper: Compared with pre-sensitization or healthy control sets, expanded TCRs formed significantly more large CDR3 similarity clusters, which is consistent with antigen-driven responses. After repeated subsampling, changes were observed in the strength of the expansion versus patch-test correlation and in the threshold at which the correlation became significant. All patients had alopecia, a presumed autoimmune disease, so their immune response might differ from that of healthy individuals. A positive correlation was found between the number of PT1 expanded TCRs and patch test score, with significance reached at thresholds 8, 16 and 32 but not 4. The number of TCRs above 1 in 1000 frequency did not change with DPC sensitization; there was no evidence of global repertoire structure alterations.

In the paper's terms, the time point label means: patch test 2, 6 weeks after DPC sensitization. Taken with the paper, the label for treatment or condition translates to: therapeutic diphenylcyclopropenone sensitization with weekly scalp DPC. At each patch-test visit, blood was drawn before the patch test was applied. Patients were considered eligible if aged 18 to 70, diagnosed with alopecia and deemed suitable for DPC therapy, and patients were excluded if pregnant. Total RNA was extracted from unfractionated whole blood that had been collected in Tempus Blood RNA tubes. Taken from cysteine to phenylalanine, the CDR3 has 14 residues. The read is trimmed to its CDR3 DNA, 42 bases read in frame from base 1. Taken from the germline V gene (reference sequence), the CDR1 and CDR2 loops are MNHNY and SVGAGI. Receptor amplification or capture employed RACE. The reads were generated on a NextSeq 500. Library preparation attached unique molecular identifiers to individual cDNA molecules for quantitative, reproducible TCR counting. Both TCR alpha and TCR beta chains were sequenced from each blood RNA sample. In the original analysis: Samples had a median of roughly 91,000 TCRs, with a range from roughly 23,224 to 700,000. V, J and CDR3 annotation of the TCR reads was performed with the Decombinator software suite. For PS versus PT1 abundance plots, all samples were subsampled to the same number of TCRs (28,000). Expanded TCRs were defined as absent before sensitization and observed at least eight times at the 2-week time point. TCRdb itself trimmed the public reads at Q25 with fastp, ran MiXCR and retained productive beta chains. Every distinct CDR3 protein forms one entry, paired with its most common genes and DNA. The V and J calls come from TCRdb's annotation, not from the publication. This sample has approximately 40,000 distinct CDR3 sequences in its table, and 3% to 4% of those were observed once. Approximately 7.1% of the sample is held by the ten biggest clonotypes.

This clonotype is medium-sized (0.01 to 0.1%) in its sample. What this receptor recognizes is not known. Compared with germline, one end of the junction differs, possibly owing to a read error. This material consisted of whole blood, taken in connection with sensitization to the hapten diphenylcyclopropenone (DPC). The rearrangement combines TRBV6-6 with TRBJ1-6; the D gene is unclear. This clonotype originated in a man in his forties with alopecia areata. Some clones in this sample may be carry-over from other donors' samples. The CDR3 here reads CASSSMASNPPLHF. The DNA is TGTGCCAGCAGTTCCATGGCCTCTAATCCACCCCTCCACTTT.